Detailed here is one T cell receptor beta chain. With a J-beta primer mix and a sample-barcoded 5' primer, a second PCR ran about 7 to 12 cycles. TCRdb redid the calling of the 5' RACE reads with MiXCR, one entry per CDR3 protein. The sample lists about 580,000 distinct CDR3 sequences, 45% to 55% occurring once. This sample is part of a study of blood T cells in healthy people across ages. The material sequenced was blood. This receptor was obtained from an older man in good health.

CDR3 amino acids: CASSQERDWYSDYGYTF. In DNA, the CDR3 is TGCGCCAGCAGCCAAGAGCGGGACTGGTACAGCGACTATGGCTACACCTTC. The V and J genes are TRBV4-3 and TRBJ1-2; a possible D gene is TRBD1 (5 bases). The CDR3 is 17 amino acids. Trimming left V 0 bases short and J 3 bases short, with 17 bases between. The V gene's germline CDR1 is LGHNA and CDR2 YSLEER.